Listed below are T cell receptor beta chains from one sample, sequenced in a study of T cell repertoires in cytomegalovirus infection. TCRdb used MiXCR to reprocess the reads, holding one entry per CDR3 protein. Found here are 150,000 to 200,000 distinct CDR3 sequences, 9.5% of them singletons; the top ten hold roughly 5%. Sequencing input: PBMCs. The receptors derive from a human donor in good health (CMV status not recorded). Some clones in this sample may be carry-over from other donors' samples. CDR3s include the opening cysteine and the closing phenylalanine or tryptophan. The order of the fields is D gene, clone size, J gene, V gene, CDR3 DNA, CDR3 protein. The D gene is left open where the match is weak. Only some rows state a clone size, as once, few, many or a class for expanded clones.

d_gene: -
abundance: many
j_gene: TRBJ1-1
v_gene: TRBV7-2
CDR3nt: TGTGCCAGCGGGGAAGGGTTTGAAGCTTTCTTT
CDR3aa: CASGEGFEAFF

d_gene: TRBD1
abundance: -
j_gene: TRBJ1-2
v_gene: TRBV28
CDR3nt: TGTGCCAGCAGTTTACCCCGTCGTGACAGGGACGGCTACACCTTC
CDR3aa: CASSLPRRDRDGYTF

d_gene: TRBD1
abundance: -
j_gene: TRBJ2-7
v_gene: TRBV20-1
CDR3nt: TGCAGTGCCTCGACAGGGATGAAGCCGACTTATTACGAGCAGTACTTC
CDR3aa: CSASTGMKPTYYEQYF

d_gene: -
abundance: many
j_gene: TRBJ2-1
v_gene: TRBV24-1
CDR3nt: TGTGCCACCAGTGGGCAGGGTAGCAACAATGAGCAGTTCTTC
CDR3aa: CATSGQGSNNEQFF

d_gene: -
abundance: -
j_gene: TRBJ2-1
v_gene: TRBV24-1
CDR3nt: TGTGCCACCAGTGACACCTTGGGGGTCGGGACGAAGAATGAGCAGTTCTTC
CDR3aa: CATSDTLGVGTKNEQFF

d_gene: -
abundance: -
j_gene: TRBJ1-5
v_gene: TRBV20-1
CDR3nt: TGCAGTGCTAGAGATCGAAGGTTATCCAATCAGCCCCAGCATTTT
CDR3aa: CSARDRRLSNQPQHF

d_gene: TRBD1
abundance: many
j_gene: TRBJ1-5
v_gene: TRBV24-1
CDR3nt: TGTGCCACCAGTGAAGGGGGCCGCACTAATCAGCCCCAGCATTTT
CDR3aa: CATSEGGRTNQPQHF

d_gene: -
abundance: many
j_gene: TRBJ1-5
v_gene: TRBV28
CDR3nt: TGTGCCAGCAGTTTGGACACAAATAGCAATCAGCCCCAGCATTTT
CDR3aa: CASSLDTNSNQPQHF

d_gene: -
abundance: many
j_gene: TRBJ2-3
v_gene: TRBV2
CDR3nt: TGTGCCAGCAGTGGCACAGAGACAGATACGCAGTATTTT
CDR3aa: CASSGTETDTQYF

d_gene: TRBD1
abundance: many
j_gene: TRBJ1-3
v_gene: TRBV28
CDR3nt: TGTGCCAGCAGTTTACAGGGGGGATACTCTGGAAACACCATATATTTT
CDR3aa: CASSLQGGYSGNTIYF

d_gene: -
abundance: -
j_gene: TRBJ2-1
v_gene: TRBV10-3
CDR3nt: TGTGCCATCAGTGAAGGGAAGGGATACAATGAGCAGTTCTTC
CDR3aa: CAISEGKGYNEQFF

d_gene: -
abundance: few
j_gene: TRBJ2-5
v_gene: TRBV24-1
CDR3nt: TGTGCCACCAGTGATACCATCTCGGAGACCCAGTACTTC
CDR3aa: CATSDTISETQYF

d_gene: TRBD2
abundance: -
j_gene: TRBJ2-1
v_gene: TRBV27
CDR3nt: TGTGCCAGCAGTTACCTCCTAGCGGGAGGGCCTGGAAATGAGCAGTTCTTC
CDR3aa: CASSYLLAGGPGNEQFF

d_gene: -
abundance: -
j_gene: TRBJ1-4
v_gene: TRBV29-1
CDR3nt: TGCAGCGTTGAAGGTCGAGGTTTTGAAAAACTGTTTTTT
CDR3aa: CSVEGRGFEKLFF

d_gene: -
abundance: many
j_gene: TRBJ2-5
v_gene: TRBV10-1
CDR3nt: TGCGCCAGCAGCGATTATACAGGGATCGAGACCCAGTACTTC
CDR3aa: CASSDYTGIETQYF

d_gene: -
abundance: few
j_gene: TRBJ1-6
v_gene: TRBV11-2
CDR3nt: TGTGCCAGCACATTCATAGGTGTGCACTCACCCCTCCACTTT
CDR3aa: CASTFIGVHSPLHF

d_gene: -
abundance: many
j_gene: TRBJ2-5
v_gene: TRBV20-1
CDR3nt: TGCAGTGCTCCTAACCACGCGGGCCTAGCTAGGGGAGAGACCCAGTACTTC
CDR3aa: CSAPNHAGLARGETQYF

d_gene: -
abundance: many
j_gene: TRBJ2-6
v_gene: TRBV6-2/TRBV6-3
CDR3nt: TGTGCCAGCAGTTACTCGTTGCGTCAGGCCCACTCTGGGGCCAACGTCCTGACTTTC
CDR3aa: CASSYSLRQAHSGANVLTF

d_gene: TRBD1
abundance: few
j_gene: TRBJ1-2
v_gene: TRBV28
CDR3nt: TGTGCCAGCAGACGGGACAGGGCCAGGTATGGCTACACCTTC
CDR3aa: CASRRDRARYGYTF

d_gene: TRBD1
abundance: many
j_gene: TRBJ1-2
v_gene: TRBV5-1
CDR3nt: TGCGCCAGCAGCTCTATTGGGACAGGGGATGGCTACACCTTC
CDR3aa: CASSSIGTGDGYTF

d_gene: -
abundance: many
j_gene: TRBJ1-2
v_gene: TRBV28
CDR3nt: TGTGCCAGCTACCCATCGAATTTACGTGGCTACACCTTC
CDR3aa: CASYPSNLRGYTF

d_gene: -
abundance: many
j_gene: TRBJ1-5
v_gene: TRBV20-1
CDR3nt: TGCAGTGCTAGTTCCCCGAAAGTGGGGAGCAATCAGCCCCAGCATTTT
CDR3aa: CSASSPKVGSNQPQHF

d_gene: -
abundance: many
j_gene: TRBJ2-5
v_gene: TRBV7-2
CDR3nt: TGTGCCAGCAGCTTAGCGGGAGGACAAGAGACCCAGTACTTC
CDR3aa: CASSLAGGQETQYF

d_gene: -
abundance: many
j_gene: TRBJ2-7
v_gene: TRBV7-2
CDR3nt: TGTGCCAGCAGCTTTAGCTCCGACTTGGGGGAGCAGTACTTC
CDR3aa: CASSFSSDLGEQYF

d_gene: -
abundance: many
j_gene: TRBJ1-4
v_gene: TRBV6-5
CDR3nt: TGTGCCAGCAGTTATTGGCCCGAACCAACTAATGAAAAACTGTTTTTT
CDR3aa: CASSYWPEPTNEKLFF

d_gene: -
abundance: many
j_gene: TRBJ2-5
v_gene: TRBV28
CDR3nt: TGTGCCAGCAGTTTAACACCGCAAGAGACCCAGTACTTC
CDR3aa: CASSLTPQETQYF

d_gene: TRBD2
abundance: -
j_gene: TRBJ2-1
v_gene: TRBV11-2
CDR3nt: TGTGCCAGCAGCTTCCGACTAGCAGACAGCAATGAGCAGTTCTTC
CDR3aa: CASSFRLADSNEQFF

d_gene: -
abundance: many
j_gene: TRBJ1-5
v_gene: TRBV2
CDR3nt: TGTGCCAGCAGACCAGCACAGGGTAGTCAGCCCCAGCATTTT
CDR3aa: CASRPAQGSQPQHF

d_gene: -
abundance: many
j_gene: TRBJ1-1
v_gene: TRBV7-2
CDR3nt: TGTGCCAGCAGCTTGTTGGCGGTTGAAGCTTTCTTT
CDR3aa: CASSLLAVEAFF

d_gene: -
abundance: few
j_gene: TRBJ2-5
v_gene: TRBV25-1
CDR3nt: TGTGCCAGCAGTGCTGGGAGCCCAGAGACCCAGTACTTC
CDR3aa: CASSAGSPETQYF

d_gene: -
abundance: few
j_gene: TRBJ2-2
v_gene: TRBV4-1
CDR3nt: TGTGCCAGCGACAGGCTAGCGGAAGGGACCGGGGAGCTGTTTTTT
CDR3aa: CASDRLAEGTGELFF

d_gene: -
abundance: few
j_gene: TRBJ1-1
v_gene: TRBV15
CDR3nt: TGTGCCACCTCCCGCTTCAACACTGAAGCTTTCTTT
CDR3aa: CATSRFNTEAFF

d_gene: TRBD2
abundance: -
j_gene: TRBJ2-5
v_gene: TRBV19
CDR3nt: TGTGCCAGTAGAGGGCTAGCGGGTTGGGAGACCCAGTACTTC
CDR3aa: CASRGLAGWETQYF

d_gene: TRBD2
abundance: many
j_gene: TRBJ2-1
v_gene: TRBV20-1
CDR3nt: TGCAGTGCTAGAGAATCTAGCGGGTTAGATGAGCAGTTCTTC
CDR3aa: CSARESSGLDEQFF

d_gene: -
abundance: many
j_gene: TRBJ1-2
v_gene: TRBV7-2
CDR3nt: TGTGCCAGCAGCTTAGAAAACGGGAACTATGGCTACACCTTC
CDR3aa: CASSLENGNYGYTF

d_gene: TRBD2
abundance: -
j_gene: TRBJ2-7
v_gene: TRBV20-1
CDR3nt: TGCAGTGCTAGAAAGTCTGCTAGCGGGAACTACGAGCAGTACTTC
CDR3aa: CSARKSASGNYEQYF

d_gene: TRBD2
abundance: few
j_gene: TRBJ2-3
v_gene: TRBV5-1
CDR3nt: TGCGCCAGCAGCATAGCGGGAACGGATACGCAGTATTTT
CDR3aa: CASSIAGTDTQYF

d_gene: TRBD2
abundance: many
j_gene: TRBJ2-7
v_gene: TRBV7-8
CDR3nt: TGTGCCAGCAGCTTAGATGCGGGAGGAGCCTACGAGCAGTACTTC
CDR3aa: CASSLDAGGAYEQYF

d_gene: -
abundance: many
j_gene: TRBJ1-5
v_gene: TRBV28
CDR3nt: TGTGCCAGCAGTTTCTCGGTGGTTCAGCCCCAGCATTTT
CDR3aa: CASSFSVVQPQHF

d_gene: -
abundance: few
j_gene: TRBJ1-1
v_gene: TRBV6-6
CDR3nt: TGTGCCAGCAGTCACCAGACAGACAACACTGAAGCTTTCTTT
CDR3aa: CASSHQTDNTEAFF

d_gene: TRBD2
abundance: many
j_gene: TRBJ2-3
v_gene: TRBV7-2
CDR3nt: TGTGCCAGCAGCGCCATAATTCCCGGACTAGGTGTAAAGGGGGATACGCAGTATTTT
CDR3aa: CASSAIIPGLGVKGDTQYF

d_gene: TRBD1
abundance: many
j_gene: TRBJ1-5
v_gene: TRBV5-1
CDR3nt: TGCGCCAGCAGCTTGACTGGGACAGGCAATCAGCCCCAGCATTTT
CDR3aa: CASSLTGTGNQPQHF

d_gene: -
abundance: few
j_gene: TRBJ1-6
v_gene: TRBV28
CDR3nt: TGTGCCAGCAGTTTTCGGGGAGGCTCACCCCTCCACTTT
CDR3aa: CASSFRGGSPLHF

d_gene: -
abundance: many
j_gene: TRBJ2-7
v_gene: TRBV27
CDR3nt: TGTGCCAGCAGCGATCGGGACCGCTCCTACGAGCAGTACTTC
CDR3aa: CASSDRDRSYEQYF

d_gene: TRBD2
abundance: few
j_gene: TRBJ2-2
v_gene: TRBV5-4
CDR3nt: TGTGCCAGCAGCCCTTTAGCGGGAGCGAACACCGGGGAGCTGTTTTTT
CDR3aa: CASSPLAGANTGELFF

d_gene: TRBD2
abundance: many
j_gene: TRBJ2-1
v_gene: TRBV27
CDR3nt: TGTGCCAGCAGTTCCGGGACTAGCGGGGTCAGCTCCTACAATGAGCAGTTCTTC
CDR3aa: CASSSGTSGVSSYNEQFF

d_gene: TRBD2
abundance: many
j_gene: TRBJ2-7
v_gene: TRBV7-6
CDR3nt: TGTGCCAGCAGCACCTCTAGCGGGGACCCCTACGAGCAGTACTTC
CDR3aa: CASSTSSGDPYEQYF

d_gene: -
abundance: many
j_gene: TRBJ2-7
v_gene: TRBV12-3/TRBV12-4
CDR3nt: TGTGCCAGCAGTCTAGGGTTCTACAGGGACGAGCAGTACTTC
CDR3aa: CASSLGFYRDEQYF

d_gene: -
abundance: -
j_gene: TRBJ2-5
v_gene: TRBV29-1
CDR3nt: TGCAGCGTTGGAGAGACCCAGTACTTC
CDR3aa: CSVGETQYF

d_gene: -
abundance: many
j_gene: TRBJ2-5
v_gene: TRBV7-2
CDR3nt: TGTGCCAGCAGCTTAGAGGGGCAGGAGACCCAGTACTTC
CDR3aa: CASSLEGQETQYF

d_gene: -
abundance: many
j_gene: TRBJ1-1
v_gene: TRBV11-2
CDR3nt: TGTGCCAGCAGCGCGCTCGTGGGCGTCACTGAAGCTTTCTTT
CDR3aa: CASSALVGVTEAFF

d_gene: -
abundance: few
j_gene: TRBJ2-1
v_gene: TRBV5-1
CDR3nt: TGCGCCAGCAGCTTGGAGGTGCCTGGTAAGAATGAGCAGTTCTTC
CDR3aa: CASSLEVPGKNEQFF

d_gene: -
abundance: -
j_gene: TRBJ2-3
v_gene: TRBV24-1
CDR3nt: TGTGCCACCAGTGAATCACTCGGACTCCGCGAGGGAACGCAGTATTTT
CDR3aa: CATSESLGLREGTQYF

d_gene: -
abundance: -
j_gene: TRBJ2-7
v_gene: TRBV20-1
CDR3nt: TGCAGTGCTAGAGGCGGGTCGGGATCCTACGAGCAGTACTTC
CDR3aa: CSARGGSGSYEQYF

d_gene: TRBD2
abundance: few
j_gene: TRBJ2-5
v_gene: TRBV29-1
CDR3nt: TGCAGCGTTGAAGGGCTAGCGGATCAAGAGACCCAGTACTTC
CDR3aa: CSVEGLADQETQYF

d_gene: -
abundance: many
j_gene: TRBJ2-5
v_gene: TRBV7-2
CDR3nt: TGTGCCAGCAGCTCCAGGGTCGAAGAGACCCAGTACTTC
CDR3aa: CASSSRVEETQYF

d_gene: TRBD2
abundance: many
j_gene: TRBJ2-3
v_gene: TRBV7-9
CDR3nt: TGTGCCAGCAGCCTTCTAGCGGTAGCGACAGATACGCAGTATTTT
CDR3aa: CASSLLAVATDTQYF